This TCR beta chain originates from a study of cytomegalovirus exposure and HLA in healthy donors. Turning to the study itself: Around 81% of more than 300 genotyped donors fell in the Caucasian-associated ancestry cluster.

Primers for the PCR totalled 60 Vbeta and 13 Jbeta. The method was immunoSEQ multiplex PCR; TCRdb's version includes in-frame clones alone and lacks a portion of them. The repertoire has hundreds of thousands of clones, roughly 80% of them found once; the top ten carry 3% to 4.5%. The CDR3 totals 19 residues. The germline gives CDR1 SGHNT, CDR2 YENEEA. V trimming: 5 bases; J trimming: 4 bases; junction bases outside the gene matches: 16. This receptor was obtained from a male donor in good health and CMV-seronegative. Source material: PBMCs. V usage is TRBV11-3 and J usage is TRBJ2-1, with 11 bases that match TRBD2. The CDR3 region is CASSRGAGGRLAGYNEQFF. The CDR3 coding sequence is TGTGCCAGCAGCAGGGGCGCAGGGGGCAGACTAGCGGGGTACAATGAGCAGTTCTTC. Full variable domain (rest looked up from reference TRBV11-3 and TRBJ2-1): EAGVVQSPRYKIIEKKQPVAFWCNPISGHNTLYWYLQNLGQGPELLIRYENEEAVDDSQLPKDRFSAERLKGVDSTLKIQPAELGDSAVYLCASSRGAGGRLAGYNEQFFGPGTRLTVL.